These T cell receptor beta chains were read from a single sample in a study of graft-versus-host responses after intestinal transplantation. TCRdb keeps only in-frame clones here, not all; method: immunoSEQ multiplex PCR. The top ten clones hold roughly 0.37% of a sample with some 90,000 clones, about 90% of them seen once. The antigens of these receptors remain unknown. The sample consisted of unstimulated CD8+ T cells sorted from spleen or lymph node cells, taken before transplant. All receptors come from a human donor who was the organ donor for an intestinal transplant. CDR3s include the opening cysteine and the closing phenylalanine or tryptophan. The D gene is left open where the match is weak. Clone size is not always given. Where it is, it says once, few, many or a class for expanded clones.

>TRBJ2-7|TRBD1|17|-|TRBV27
TGTGCCAGCAGTTCCGCCGGGACAGAGGAGATTCCCTACGAGCAGTACTTC
CASSSAGTEEIPYEQYF
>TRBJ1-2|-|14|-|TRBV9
TGTGCCAGCAGCGAAGAAGGGGTTCAGGGTGGCTACACCTTC
CASSEEGVQGGYTF
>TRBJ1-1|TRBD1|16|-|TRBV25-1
TGTGCCAGCAGTGAATTCTGGACAGGAGAGAACACTGAAGCTTTCTTT
CASSEFWTGENTEAFF
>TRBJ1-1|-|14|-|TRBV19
TGTGCCAGTAGTAGCGGCGGGGAGAACACTGAAGCTTTCTTT
CASSSGGENTEAFF
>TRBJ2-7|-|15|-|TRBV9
TGTGCCAGCAGCGTAGGAGGGGGTGTTTCCTACGAGCAGTACTTC
CASSVGGGVSYEQYF
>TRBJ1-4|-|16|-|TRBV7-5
TGTGTCAGAAGCTTAATAAAAGGGGTGAGTAATGAAAAACTGTTTTTT
CVRSLIKGVSNEKLFF
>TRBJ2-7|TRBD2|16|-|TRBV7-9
TGTGCCAGCAGCTCGCATGGCGGGGGGGCCTTTAGCGAGCAGTACTTC
CASSSHGGGAFSEQYF
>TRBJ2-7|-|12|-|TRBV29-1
TGCAGCGTTGCCGGGATCTCCTACGAGCAGTACTTC
CSVAGISYEQYF
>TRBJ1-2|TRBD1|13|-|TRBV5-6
TGTGCCAGCAGCTGGACAGGGAACTATGGCTACACCTTC
CASSWTGNYGYTF
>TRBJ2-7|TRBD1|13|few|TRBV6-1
TGTGCCACCCCTGGGCAGGGGGCCTACGAGCAGTACTTC
CATPGQGAYEQYF
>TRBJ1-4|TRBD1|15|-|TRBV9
TGTGCCAGCAGCGCCGAGGGGGCGGCTAATGAAAAACTGTTTTTT
CASSAEGAANEKLFF
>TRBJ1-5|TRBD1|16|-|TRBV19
TGTGCCAGTAGTACCGAACAGGGGGCGGACAATCAGCCCCAGCATTTT
CASSTEQGADNQPQHF
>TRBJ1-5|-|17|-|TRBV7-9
TGTGCCAGCAGCACGAATGGGGCAGGGGAGAGCAATCAGCCCCAGCATTTT
CASSTNGAGESNQPQHF
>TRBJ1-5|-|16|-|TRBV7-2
TGTGCCAGCAGCTTAGGACAGGCCGGAAGCAATCAGCCCCAGCATTTT
CASSLGQAGSNQPQHF
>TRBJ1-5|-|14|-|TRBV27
TGTGCCAGCAGTTTAGGGGGCGGACATCAGCCCCAGCATTTT
CASSLGGGHQPQHF